The next 3 T cell receptor beta chains were all read from a single sample in a study of cytomegalovirus exposure and HLA in healthy donors. Use of 60 Vbeta and 13 Jbeta primers characterized the PCR. TCRdb's copy holds only in-frame clones and misses some; the assay was immunoSEQ multiplex PCR. Of 45,000 to 65,000 clones detected, less than 75% appear once; the ten largest clones hold around a fifth. The sequenced sample was PBMCs. The receptor set was obtained from a woman between 45 and 65 years old in good health and CMV-seropositive.

This clone was recorded once. J is TRBJ2-4 and V is TRBV28; D gene uncertain. Trimming removed 2 bases at V and 0 bases at J, with 11 bases between. The CDR3 runs 16 residues. The germline V gene encodes CDR1 MDHEN and CDR2 SYDVKM. The CDR3 DNA is TGTGCCAGCAGTTTACTTGGAGACGTAGCCAAAAACATTCAGTACTTC. This sequence encodes CASSLLGDVAKNIQYF.

This clone showed up just a few times. The chain carries TRBV9 and TRBJ2-5; 11 bases are a match to TRBD2. This CDR3 comprises 14 residues. Germline V gives CDR1 SGDLS, CDR2 YYNGEE. V dropped 7 bases and J dropped 3; count of bases not matched to a gene: 5. The CDR3, as DNA: TGTGCCAGCGGACGGGGACTAGCGGAAGAGACCCAGTACTTC. Its translation: CASGRGLAEETQYF.

This clone is labeled medium-sized. The chain combines TRBV6-5 with TRBJ1-5; a possible D gene is TRBD1 (6 bases). Germline V gene lookup returns CDR1 MNHEY and CDR2 SVGAGI. Trimming removed 1 base at V and 4 bases at J, with 8 bases between. The CDR3 is 14 amino acids. CDR3 DNA sequence: TGTGCCAGCAGTTACTTCGGACAGAATCAGCCCCAGCATTTT. Translating gives CASSYFGQNQPQHF.